What follows are 24 T cell receptor beta chains derived from one specimen sequenced in a study of T-cell memory formation after mild COVID-19. A single record per CDR3 protein comes from TCRdb applying MiXCR to the 5' RACE reads. The table shows tens of thousands of distinct CDR3 sequences, with about 13% occurring only once. Sample: PBMCs or a T cell subset sorted from them (not recorded which). Receptors originate from an adult woman who had mild COVID-19 (a few samples of this study predate the infection). Cell type and time point are not known.

The chain couples TRBV5-1 to TRBJ2-7; 8 nucleotides agree with TRBD1. The CDR3 has 15 residues. Germline CDR1 SGHRS, CDR2 YFSETQ. The V gene end was trimmed by 4 bases and the J gene end by 3 bases; junction bases not matched to a gene: 9. CDR3 in DNA: TGCGCCAGCAGCGGAGGACAGGGCGCCGGCTACGAGCAGTACTTC. Its protein is CASSGGQGAGYEQYF.

The sample holds many counts of this clonotype. V and J are TRBV6-4 and TRBJ2-1; D call uncertain. Trimming removed 2 bases at V and 5 bases at J, with 13 bases between. Germline lookup yields CDR1 MRHNA and CDR2 SNTAGT. This CDR3 region has 15 residues. For the CDR3, the DNA is TGTGCCAGCAGTGACAGGGTTAGATGGGACAATGAGCAGTTCTTC. Protein product: CASSDRVRWDNEQFF.

CDR3 coding DNA: TGCAGCGTTGCTCCCCTAGCGGAAAAAGGCTACGAGCAGTACTTC. This gives the protein CSVAPLAEKGYEQYF. The gene calls are TRBV29-1 and TRBJ2-7, with 7 bases fitting TRBD2. Trimming took 4 bases from V and 3 from J; bases not matched to a gene: 12. CDR3 length: 15 residues. Germline V gene lookup returns CDR1 SQVTM and CDR2 ANQGSEA.

The V and J genes are TRBV19 and TRBJ1-1; the D gene is possibly TRBD1 (6 bases). Trimming shortened V by 8 bases and J by 2 bases, and 15 bases separated the two germline ends. Per the germline V gene, CDR1 is LNHDA and CDR2 is SQIVND (reference sequence). This CDR3 is 14 amino acids long. CDR3 bases: TGTGCCAGTGCTGTGGGGGGGCTCAACACTGAAGCTTTCTTT. Translation gives CASAVGGLNTEAFF.

V gene TRBV9 combines with J gene TRBJ1-1, with 8 bases aligning to TRBD1. The CDR3 contains 13 residues. In germline, CDR1 is SGDLS, CDR2 YYNGEE. Unmatched junction bases numbered 7, after V lost 2 bases and J lost 10 bases. CDR3 sequence reads: CASSVSQGAGAFF. DNA for the CDR3: TGTGCCAGCAGCGTTTCCCAGGGGGCGGGAGCTTTCTTT.

This clonotype was seen more than once but under ten times. V usage is TRBV7-9 and J usage is TRBJ2-7, with 7 bases lining up with TRBD1. Trimming cost V 5 bases and J 3 bases; bases outside gene matches: 7. CDR1 and CDR2 (germline): SEHNR, FQNEAQ (reference sequence). The CDR3 totals 14 residues. CDR3 loop: CASSAGTVYYEQYF. The CDR3 DNA sequence: TGTGCCAGCAGCGCCGGGACAGTATACTACGAGCAGTACTTC.

This clonotype turned up a few times. The rearrangement uses TRBV6-5 and TRBJ1-1; 10 positions match TRBD1. CDR3 length equals 17 residues. V dropped 2 bases and J dropped 5; count of bases not matched to a gene: 11. Per the germline V gene, CDR1 is MNHEY and CDR2 is SVGAGI. In DNA, the CDR3 is TGTGCCAGCAGTTACCCCTTCCCCGGGACAGGGGATACTGAAGCTTTCTTT. It is translated as CASSYPFPGTGDTEAFF.

This clonotype showed up just a few times. The rearrangement joins TRBV9 to TRBJ2-7; D gene ambiguous. V was cut by 3 bases and J by 3 bases, with 16 bases left in between. CDR1 and CDR2 from the germline V gene are SGDLS and YYNGEE. The CDR3 runs 15 residues. The CDR3 sequence is CASSEGPRWDYEQYF. The DNA of the CDR3 is TGTGCCAGCAGCGAGGGTCCTCGATGGGACTACGAGCAGTACTTC.

Only a few counts were recorded for this clonotype. In nucleotides, the CDR3 is TGCGCCAGCAGCCAAGCGGGGGGCTACACCGGGGAGCTGTTTTTT. Translated, it gives CASSQAGGYTGELFF. This sequence joins TRBV4-1 and TRBJ2-2, with D possibly TRBD2 on 7 matching bases. V was pared by 1 base and J by 3 bases, with 9 bases between. The V gene's germline CDR1 is MGHRA and CDR2 YSYEKL. The CDR3 is made up of 15 amino acids.

The chain recombines TRBV2 with TRBJ2-6; weak D call: TRBD1 (5 bases). CDR1 and CDR2 (germline): SNHLY, FYNNEI. Trimming stripped 3 bases from V and 0 bases from J, with 9 bases between. CDR3 size: 16 residues. Here the CDR3 DNA reads TGTGCCAGCAGTGACAGGGCCCTCTCTGGGGCCAACGTCCTGACTTTC. This gives the protein CASSDRALSGANVLTF. The full variable domain, in which reference TRBV2 and TRBJ2-6 provide the parts outside the CDR3, is EPEVTQTPSHQVTQMGQEVILRCVPISNHLYFYWYRQILGQKVEFLVSFYNNEISEKSEIFDDQFSVERPDGSNFTLKIRSTKLEDSAMYFCASSDRALSGANVLTFGAGSRLTVL.

The V call is TRBV12-3 or TRBV12-4, the J call TRBJ2-3; the match to TRBD2 covers 7 bases. The J segment lost 2 bases and the V segment lost 8 bases, leaving 7 bases of the junction unmatched. This CDR3 is 14 amino acids long. Here the CDR3 reads CASLRGVLTDTQYF. The DNA for the CDR3 is TGTGCCAGCCTACGGGGGGTCCTCACAGATACGCAGTATTTT.

The chain employs TRBV7-6 and TRBJ2-1; 9 nucleotides align to TRBD2. The germline CDR1 and CDR2 sequences are SGHVS and FNYEAQ. This CDR3 has 18 amino acids. V was pared by 3 bases and J by 7 bases, with 16 bases of the junction left unmatched. The CDR3 nucleotides read TGTGCCAGCAGCTTGACGGCCGTCCTGGGGCTAGCGGGGAATGAGCAGTTCTTC. This sequence encodes CASSLTAVLGLAGNEQFF.

The V call is TRBV27, the J call TRBJ1-5; D uncertain. Germline V lookup: CDR1 MNHEY, CDR2 SMNVEV (reference sequence). The V and J ends lost 6 bases and 0 bases respectively, with 18 bases between them. The CDR3 has 17 residues. CDR3 sequence reads: CASSLRGFVDSNQPQHF. The CDR3 DNA reads TGTGCCAGCAGCCTCCGTGGGTTTGTGGATAGCAATCAGCCCCAGCATTTT.

The chain joins TRBV12-3 or TRBV12-4 to TRBJ2-1; 7 nucleotides align to TRBD1. After removal of 5 bases from V and 4 bases from J, the junction contained 5 bases not matched to a gene. This CDR3 contains 14 residues. CDR3 DNA: TGTGCCAGCAGTCCGACAGGGTCGTACAATGAGCAGTTCTTC. Translated: CASSPTGSYNEQFF.

CDR3 sequence: CSARAASYEQYF. The CDR3 bases are TGCAGTGCTAGAGCGGCGTCCTACGAGCAGTACTTC. V and J are TRBV20-1 and TRBJ2-7; unclear D gene. CDR3 length equals 12 residues. Between the trimmed V and J ends, which lost 1 base and 1 base, there was a span of 5 bases. Per germline, CDR1 DFQATT and CDR2 SNEGSKA (reference sequence).

This clonotype showed up just a few times. V gene TRBV7-9 combines with J gene TRBJ2-5, with D perhaps TRBD2 (6 bases). This CDR3 contains 13 residues. CDR1 and CDR2 (germline): SEHNR, FQNEAQ (reference sequence). The V gene lost 5 bases and the J gene lost 4 bases, with 11 bases spanning the gap. As DNA, the CDR3 is TGTGCCAGCAGCCGCGTGGGGGGAGAGACCCAGTACTTC. This codes for CASSRVGGETQYF.

Notes on this clonotype: A much larger clone differs from this one at a single base, so this may be a read error. The chain joins TRBV4-3 to TRBJ2-7, with D possibly being TRBD2 (6 bases). The CDR3 consists of 16 residues. The V end was cut by 5 bases, the J end by 0 bases, with 17 bases between. Germline-derived CDR1 and CDR2 are LGHNA and YSLEER. CDR3 sequence reads: CASSNALPGSSYEQYF. Here the CDR3 DNA reads TGCGCCAGCAGCAACGCCTTACCCGGGAGCTCCTACGAGCAGTACTTC.

As to this clonotype: At one end, the junction sequence differs from germline, possibly due to a read error. The chain uses TRBV7-3 and TRBJ2-3; tentatively, D is TRBD1 or TRBD2 (6 bases each). Germline CDR1 is SGHTA and CDR2 is FQGTGA. This CDR3 comprises 15 residues. The CDR3 loop reads CASSLTGARTDTQYF. The CDR3 coding sequence is TGTGCCAGCAGCCTAACGGGGGCTCGAACAGATACGCAGTATTTT.

CDR3 protein: CASSTSGMETGELFF. Here the CDR3 DNA reads TGTGCCAGCAGCACTAGCGGGATGGAAACCGGGGAGCTGTTTTTT. The V gene is TRBV7-9, the J gene TRBJ2-2; TRBD2 agrees at 10 bases. Germline CDR1 reads SEHNR; CDR2 reads FQNEAQ (reference sequence). CDR3 length: 15 amino acids. With 5 bases clipped from V and 5 bases from J, the junction kept 5 bases outside the gene matches.

The chain joins TRBV24-1 to TRBJ2-1; D possibly matches TRBD1 or TRBD2 (5 bases each). There are 12 residues in the CDR3. V gave up 8 bases and J gave up 5 bases, with 9 bases separating them. The germline V gene has CDR1 KGHDR and CDR2 SFDVKD. CDR3 protein: CATKGPHNEQFF. CDR3 bases: TGTGCCACCAAGGGACCCCACAATGAGCAGTTCTTC.

This clonotype was observed a handful of times. The rearrangement uses TRBV11-2 and TRBJ2-7, with 7 bases lining up with TRBD1. The germline gives CDR1 SGHAT, CDR2 FQNNGV. The CDR3 totals 15 residues. V trimming: 5 bases; J trimming: 0 bases; junction bases outside the gene matches: 7. CDR3 coding DNA: TGTGCCAGCAGCGGGGGACAGTTGAGCTCCTACGAGCAGTACTTC. This translates into CASSGGQLSSYEQYF.

The chain combines TRBV30 with TRBJ2-1; D possibly corresponds to TRBD1 (8 bases). In germline, CDR1 is GTSNPN, CDR2 SVGIG (reference sequence). The CDR3 has 13 amino acids. Trimming removed 4 bases from V and 8 bases from J, with 15 bases in between. CDR3 loop: CAWNRGGLDEQFF. The CDR3 DNA sequence: TGTGCCTGGAACAGGGGGGGTCTGGATGAGCAGTTCTTC.

The rearrangement joins TRBV9 to TRBJ2-5; no clear D. Germline lookup yields CDR1 SGDLS and CDR2 YYNGEE. The germline V and J ends were trimmed by 3 bases and 5 bases, with 17 bases remaining between them. CDR3 length equals 15 residues. CDR3 residues: CASSGLASDWETQYF. DNA of the CDR3: TGTGCCAGCAGCGGTTTGGCTAGTGATTGGGAGACCCAGTACTTC.

This clonotype was observed a few times. The chain combines TRBV14 with TRBJ2-1; 8 nucleotides line up with TRBD2. The CDR3 consists of 19 residues. Per the germline V gene, CDR1 is SGHDN and CDR2 is FVKESK. After removal of 5 bases from V and 0 bases from J, the junction contained 15 bases not matched to a gene. CDR3 residues: CASSDRLLAARDSYNEQFF. In DNA form, the CDR3 reads TGTGCCAGCAGCGACAGGTTACTAGCGGCAAGGGACTCCTACAATGAGCAGTTCTTC.